Below are 27 T cell receptor beta chains sequenced from a single sample in a study of beta chain features in type 1 diabetes. All of the isolated RNA was reverse transcribed, so expressed TCRB transcripts were sequenced. TCRdb's copy holds only in-frame clones and misses some; the assay was immunoSEQ multiplex PCR. The sample consists of about 470,000 clones, approximately 30% of them appearing once. The sample taken for sequencing was naive CD4+ T cells from blood. These receptors originate from a man aged 18 to 30 in good health.

This sequence joins TRBV7-2 and TRBJ2-1, with 8 bases aligning to TRBD2. CDR3 length equals 15 residues. The trim removed 3 bases at V and 5 bases at J, leaving 6 bases unmatched. Germline V gene sequence: CDR1 SGHTA, CDR2 FQGNSA. In nucleotides, the CDR3 is TGTGCCAGCAGCTTCCGTAGCGGGATAAACAATGAGCAGTTCTTC. Amino acids: CASSFRSGINNEQFF.

V usage is TRBV4-1 and J usage is TRBJ1-4; 10 positions agree with TRBD1. Germline CDR1 is MGHRA and CDR2 is YSYEKL. The CDR3 sequence is 14 residues long. V dropped 5 bases and J dropped 6; count of bases not matched to a gene: 3. CDR3 sequence: CASSSGTGDEKLFF. The CDR3 bases are TGCGCCAGCAGCTCCGGGACAGGGGATGAAAAACTGTTTTTT.

The chain joins TRBV10-3 to TRBJ2-3; weak D call: TRBD2 (5 bases). Trimming pared 4 bases from V and 5 bases from J, leaving 16 bases between. The CDR3 sequence is 15 residues long. From germline, CDR1 is ENHRY and CDR2 SYGVKD. The CDR3 nucleotides read TGTGCCATCAGTGGGGGAGACGCGAAGGGAGATACGCAGTATTTT. Residues: CAISGGDAKGDTQYF.

The chain combines TRBV28 with TRBJ2-3; D may match TRBD1 or TRBD2 (5 bases each). The V end was cut by 8 bases, the J end by 7 bases, with 22 bases between. The germline CDR1 and CDR2 sequences are MDHEN and SYDVKM. This CDR3 comprises 15 residues. The CDR3 DNA is TGTGCCAGCCGAACGCCCGGGGACGGGAAGTATACGCAGTATTTT. Translating gives CASRTPGDGKYTQYF.

Notes on this clone: Additional DNA sequences in this sample encode the identical CDR3. The chain uses TRBV9 and TRBJ2-1, with no clear D. CDR3 length: 13 residues. Germline V gives CDR1 SGDLS, CDR2 YYNGEE. V lost 0 bases and J lost 4, with 5 bases in between. The CDR3 DNA reads TGTGCCAGCAGCGTAGGGTCATACAATGAGCAGTTCTTC. This translates into CASSVGSYNEQFF.

In this sample, this clone turned up a few times. This rearrangement joins TRBV30 to TRBJ2-7; weak D call: TRBD2 (5 bases). This CDR3 has 13 residues. Between the trimmed V and J ends, which lost 3 bases and 2 bases, there was a span of 11 bases. Germline lookup yields CDR1 GTSNPN and CDR2 SVGIG (reference sequence). Here the CDR3 DNA reads TGTGCCTGGAGAGCGGATTCAGCCTACGAGCAGTACTTC. As protein: CAWRADSAYEQYF.

This clone was detected only a few times. The chain carries TRBV7-8 and TRBJ2-5; 9 nucleotides line up with TRBD2. This CDR3 spans 21 amino acids. The V gene end was trimmed by 0 bases and the J gene end by 5 bases; junction bases not matched to a gene: 22. The germline V gene encodes CDR1 SGHVS and CDR2 FQNEAQ. For the CDR3, the DNA is TGTGCCAGCAGCTTAGCCTCCCCGGGATCCCTCAGCGGGAGGATCGGGGAGACCCAGTACTTC. Protein product: CASSLASPGSLSGRIGETQYF.

The chain links TRBV7-2 to TRBJ2-7; D gene unclear. This CDR3 contains 12 residues. Trimming shortened V by 7 bases and J by 1 base, and 8 bases separated the two germline ends. CDR1 is SGHTA and CDR2 is FQGNSA in the germline V gene. CDR3 loop: CASTAGSYEQYF. CDR3 DNA: TGTGCCAGCACCGCCGGATCCTACGAGCAGTACTTC.

V and J are TRBV19 and TRBJ2-1; D not resolved. The germline V gene encodes CDR1 LNHDA and CDR2 SQIVND (reference sequence). V lost 3 bases, J lost 8 bases, and 11 bases lay in between. The CDR3 totals 13 residues. CDR3 in amino acids: CASSIGRNDEQFF. The CDR3 DNA is TGTGCCAGTAGTATCGGCAGAAATGATGAGCAGTTCTTC.

The chain combines TRBV7-2 with TRBJ1-5, with 11 bases identical to TRBD1. This CDR3 has 15 residues. Unmatched junction bases numbered 3, after V lost 3 bases and J lost 5 bases. Per germline, CDR1 SGHTA and CDR2 FQGNSA. This CDR3 is CASSFRTGGDQPQHF. Written as DNA, the CDR3 is TGTGCCAGCAGCTTTCGGACAGGGGGCGATCAGCCCCAGCATTTT.

The V call is TRBV7-8, the J call TRBJ1-5; D might be TRBD1 (6 bases). Trimming shortened V by 8 bases and J by 4 bases, and 15 bases separated the two germline ends. Germline V gene sequence: CDR1 SGHVS, CDR2 FQNEAQ. The CDR3 is 14 residues long. This CDR3 reads CASGEGGGNQPQHF. Written as DNA, the CDR3 is TGTGCCAGCGGCGAGGGGGGCGGAAATCAGCCCCAGCATTTT.

The chain carries TRBV14 and TRBJ2-1, with TRBD2 matching over 10 bases. Per germline, CDR1 SGHDN and CDR2 FVKESK. Trimming removed 2 bases from V and 4 bases from J; junction bases left unmatched: 11. The CDR3 extends over 18 amino acids. This CDR3 is CASSQSLLWTSGYNEQFF. The CDR3 DNA sequence: TGTGCCAGCAGCCAAAGCCTCCTTTGGACTAGCGGTTACAATGAGCAGTTCTTC.

J is TRBJ1-2 and V is TRBV2; D perhaps matches TRBD1 (5 bases). This CDR3 spans 12 amino acids. V was shortened by 5 bases and J by 8 bases, with 12 bases between the two germline ends. In germline, CDR1 is SNHLY, CDR2 FYNNEI. The CDR3, as DNA: TGTGCCAGCAGTCGAGACAGAGAGGGCTACACCTTC. Its translation: CASSRDREGYTF.

This chain connects TRBV6-6 to TRBJ2-3; no clear D. The germline gives CDR1 MNHNY, CDR2 SVGAGI (reference sequence). V was pared by 6 bases and J by 7 bases, with 11 bases between. The CDR3 consists of 12 residues. The CDR3, as DNA: TGTGCCAGCAGCCAACCTCGGTATACGCAGTATTTT. This translates into CASSQPRYTQYF.

The CDR3 DNA reads TGCGCCAGCAGCCTCCTCCGGGATGACCTTGGTGAGCAGTACTTC. Translation gives CASSLLRDDLGEQYF. The rearrangement links TRBV4-3 to TRBJ2-7; perhaps TRBD2 as D (5 bases). From germline, CDR1 is LGHNA and CDR2 YSLEER. The CDR3 spans 15 residues. Trimming removed 4 bases from V and 7 bases from J, with 20 bases in between.

The chain links TRBV7-9 to TRBJ1-2; D possibly corresponds to TRBD1 (5 bases). There are 15 residues in the CDR3. Trimming took 2 bases from V and 3 from J, leaving 13 bases between them. In germline, CDR1 is SEHNR, CDR2 FQNEAQ (reference sequence). In DNA, the CDR3 is TGTGCCAGCAGCTTATCATCAGGGAAACACTATGGCTACACCTTC. Its protein is CASSLSSGKHYGYTF.

The chain combines TRBV30 with TRBJ2-3; maybe TRBD2 (5 bases). CDR3 size: 14 residues. The germline CDR1 and CDR2 sequences are GTSNPN and SVGIG (reference sequence). Trimming left V 5 bases short and J 0 bases short, with 12 bases between. CDR3 sequence: CAWDRGPSTDTQYF. Here the CDR3 DNA reads TGTGCCTGGGACCGCGGGCCTAGCACAGATACGCAGTATTTT.

This chain links TRBV4-2 with TRBJ2-3, with 8 bases that match TRBD1. From germline, CDR1 is LGHNA and CDR2 YNFKEQ. The V segment lost 0 bases and the J segment 4 bases; nucleotides outside the gene matches: 6. CDR3 length: 16 residues. The chain's CDR3 is CASSQEAIRGPDTQYF. The CDR3 nucleotides read TGTGCCAGCAGCCAAGAGGCAATCAGGGGGCCAGATACGCAGTATTTT.

The chain employs TRBV10-3 and TRBJ2-7, with TRBD1 as a possible D gene (5 bases). CDR1 ENHRY and CDR2 SYGVKD come from the germline V gene. The V end lost 6 bases, the J end lost 5 bases, and 8 bases lay between the germline ends. CDR3 length equals 11 residues. DNA for the CDR3: TGTGCCATCAGCCAGGGTCACGAGCAGTACTTC. Residues: CAISQGHEQYF.

The chain combines TRBV7-8 with TRBJ2-5; D is unresolved. The CDR3 has 12 residues. With 5 bases removed from V and 5 bases from J, the gap between germline ends came to 9 bases. Germline CDR1 is SGHVS and CDR2 is FQNEAQ. DNA for the CDR3: TGTGCCAGCAGCCCTTTGGGCGAGACCCAGTACTTC. This encodes CASSPLGETQYF.

The rearrangement uses TRBV30 and TRBJ2-1; 10 bases line up with TRBD1. The J segment lost 4 bases and the V segment lost 4 bases, leaving 4 bases of the junction unmatched. The length of the CDR3 is 14 residues. Germline values: CDR1 GTSNPN, CDR2 SVGIG (reference sequence). The DNA for the CDR3 is TGTGCCTGGACCGGGACAGGGGTTTACAATGAGCAGTTCTTC. Translated, it gives CAWTGTGVYNEQFF.

This chain uses TRBV6-5 with TRBJ2-7; 8 nucleotides line up with TRBD1. J lost 4 bases, V lost 6 bases, and 8 bases had no gene match. This CDR3 has 14 residues. Germline-derived CDR1 and CDR2 are MNHEY and SVGAGI. CDR3 in amino acids: CASRPSGQAYEQYF. DNA of the CDR3: TGTGCCAGCAGGCCCTCGGGACAGGCGTACGAGCAGTACTTC.

This chain links TRBV7-7 with TRBJ2-5; D perhaps matches TRBD1 (5 bases). Germline CDR1 and CDR2: SSHAT and FNYEAQ (reference sequence). The CDR3 has 13 amino acids. V was cut by 6 bases and J by 5 bases, with 13 bases left in between. The CDR3 DNA reads TGTGCCAGCAGTCGCAGGGCGGCGGAGACCCAGTACTTC. Translation: CASSRRAAETQYF.

Notes on this clone: Other DNA sequences in this sample translate to the same CDR3. V and J are TRBV30 and TRBJ1-5; D uncertain. The CDR3 loop spans 13 amino acids. Trimming removed 1 base at V and 5 bases at J, with 9 bases between. Germline V CDR1 and CDR2: GTSNPN, SVGIG (reference sequence). The CDR3 here is CAWSGGGDQPQHF. DNA of the CDR3: TGTGCCTGGAGTGGTGGAGGCGATCAGCCCCAGCATTTT.

This clone was seen only a few times. J is TRBJ2-1 and V is TRBV11-2; D is unresolved. The CDR3 is 15 residues long. Germline V gene data show CDR1 as SGHAT and CDR2 as FQNNGV. V was clipped by 5 bases and J by 2 bases, with 13 bases between them. The CDR3 loop is CASSLGPETYNEQFF. The CDR3 DNA sequence: TGTGCCAGCAGCCTCGGACCAGAGACCTACAATGAGCAGTTCTTC.

V gene TRBV14 combines with J gene TRBJ2-6; D unclear. The CDR3 consists of 16 residues. CDR1 and CDR2 (germline): SGHDN, FVKESK. V gave up 1 base and J gave up 0 bases, with 7 bases separating them. DNA for the CDR3: TGTGCCAGCAGCCAAGCAGTGGCCTCTGGGGCCAACGTCCTGACTTTC. Translation: CASSQAVASGANVLTF.

The table lists this clone with a few counts. The chain uses TRBV29-1 and TRBJ2-7, with TRBD1 as a possible D gene (5 bases). The V and J ends lost 1 base and 6 bases respectively, with 10 bases between them. The CDR3 contains 12 residues. Germline values: CDR1 SQVTM, CDR2 ANQGSEA. CDR3 DNA: TGCAGCGTTGAAGCGCAGGGTGGCGAGCAGTACTTC. It encodes CSVEAQGGEQYF.